The present entry profiles one TCR beta chain with its context. It has no known antigen specificity. No qualities accompany the bases; no much larger clone lies one base away. This entry comes from a study of early stage breast cancer tumors (dated by TCRdb to 2015 to 2018). General notes on the study: Of the roughly 16 invasive breast tumors, more than 9 were found to be estrogen receptor-positive, progesterone receptor-positive and HER2-negative. About 70% of the 12 ER+/PR+/HER2- tumors were invasive ductal carcinomas, while the other four were invasive lobular carcinomas. On average, each sample got around 10-fold read coverage. Across all samples, about 2.9 million templates representing about 1,100,000 unique clonotypes were detected.

CDR1 and CDR2 (MNHEY, SVGAGI) derive from the germline V gene. Trimming removed 0 bases from V and 2 bases from J; the gene matches leave 2 bases unexplained. Measured from the cysteine to the phenylalanine, the CDR3 is 15 residues long. Just the 45-base CDR3 DNA is kept, in frame starting at base 1. The study profiled bulk TCR beta-chain repertoires in matched peripheral blood, tumor and adjacent normal breast tissue taken from some 15 patients with early-stage breast cancer. Before surgery, roughly 4.5-11 mL of whole blood was collected into EDTA tubes and then processed within 2 hours. Peripheral blood mononuclear cells were isolated by Ficoll-Paque centrifugation in SepMate-50 tubes. PBMCs were cryopreserved in aliquots of roughly 2 to 4.5 million cells in around 90% FBS with about 10% DMSO and kept in liquid nitrogen. The Qiagen AllPrep DNA/RNA Mini kit was used for genomic DNA extraction. Every sample was amplified as two independent genomic DNA replicates, using around 0.46 ug for blood and roughly 1.6 ug for tumor or normal breast. TCRB sequencing of genomic DNA was carried out with the ImmunoSeq Intro kit according to the manufacturer's instructions. Multiplex PCR ran 31 cycles with proprietary primers and spike-in control sequences for absolute quantification. Single-end 150-bp reads were used to sequence an 87-bp fragment spanning the CDR3 plus the flanking V and J genes. Seven samples, with two replicates for each sample, were multiplexed per lane of an Illumina MiSeq using version 3.0 chemistry. As for how the authors treated the data: Raw data were processed by the vendor's proprietary pipeline, with both replicates merged into one result per sample. Productive rearrangements sharing the V-gene family, CDR3 amino acid sequence and J-gene segment were defined as clonotypes. Clonality was computed as 1 minus the normalized Shannon entropy (Pielou evenness) of TCRB abundances. T cell density was estimated by dividing total templates by the number of input cells inferred from the DNA input amount. Recon, run with its default parameters, was used to estimate overall repertoire diversity and clonality. A clonotype was considered tumor-enriched if its abundance in tumor exceeded 0.1% and was at least 32-fold higher than its abundance in normal breast. Here the immuneACCESS table is served through TCRdb, limited to in-frame sequences with V and J called. Missing clones are a known gap in these copies; in checked studies unresolved V genes cover under half, and the rest lacks a known reason. The DNA gave D and trimming, while V, J and clone size come from that table. The sample table holds some 20,000 clones, of which about four fifths were seen once. The biggest ten clones account for more than 1.5% of the sample.

Study-wide findings and limitations: Enriched TCRB sequences shared across patients were found to be mostly commonly generated sequences that were unlikely to play an important role in the tumor microenvironment. Analysis by tumor subtype was prevented by the small cohort size. Tumors showed about 2.3-fold higher T cell density and higher clonality than adjacent normal breast tissue. Bulk genomic DNA sequencing of unsorted cells missed chain pairing and functional markers such as CD4, CD8 and FOXP3. Greater similarity was observed between blood and normal breast repertoires than between blood and tumor repertoires, and tumor was distinguished from normal in 14 of 16 patients when each tissue was compared with blood.

The rearranged segments are TRBV6-5 and TRBJ2-7; a stretch of 9 junction bases matches TRBD1. The sequenced sample was blood. This receptor was obtained from a person aged 65-85 years with breast cancer. The CDR3 is CASSYSGTGTYEQYF. The nucleotides are TGTGCCAGCAGTTACTCTGGGACAGGGACCTACGAGCAGTACTTC.